This T cell receptor (beta chain) is from a study of blood T cells in healthy people across ages. Primed by a sample-barcoded 5' primer and a J-beta primer mix, a second PCR proceeded for about 7 to 11 cycles. A template-switch adaptor with 12 random nucleotides tagged each cDNA molecule. TCRdb called the 5' RACE reads again in MiXCR, with one record for every CDR3 protein. The profile shows 600,000 or so distinct CDR3 sequences, around 50% of them singletons. This clonotype was recorded many times. The total RNA that was extracted per sample amounted to at least 5 micrograms. V was clipped by 3 bases and J by 0 bases, with 8 bases between them. In germline, CDR1 is MNHNY, CDR2 SVGAGI (reference sequence). This CDR3 has 14 residues.

V gene TRBV6-6 combines with J gene TRBJ1-1; D is undetermined. The sequenced sample was blood. The receptor's source is a man older than 75 in good health. CDR3 nucleotides: TGTGCCAGCAGTTATTCGAGTGTGAACACTGAAGCTTTCTTT. It translates to CASSYSSVNTEAFF.